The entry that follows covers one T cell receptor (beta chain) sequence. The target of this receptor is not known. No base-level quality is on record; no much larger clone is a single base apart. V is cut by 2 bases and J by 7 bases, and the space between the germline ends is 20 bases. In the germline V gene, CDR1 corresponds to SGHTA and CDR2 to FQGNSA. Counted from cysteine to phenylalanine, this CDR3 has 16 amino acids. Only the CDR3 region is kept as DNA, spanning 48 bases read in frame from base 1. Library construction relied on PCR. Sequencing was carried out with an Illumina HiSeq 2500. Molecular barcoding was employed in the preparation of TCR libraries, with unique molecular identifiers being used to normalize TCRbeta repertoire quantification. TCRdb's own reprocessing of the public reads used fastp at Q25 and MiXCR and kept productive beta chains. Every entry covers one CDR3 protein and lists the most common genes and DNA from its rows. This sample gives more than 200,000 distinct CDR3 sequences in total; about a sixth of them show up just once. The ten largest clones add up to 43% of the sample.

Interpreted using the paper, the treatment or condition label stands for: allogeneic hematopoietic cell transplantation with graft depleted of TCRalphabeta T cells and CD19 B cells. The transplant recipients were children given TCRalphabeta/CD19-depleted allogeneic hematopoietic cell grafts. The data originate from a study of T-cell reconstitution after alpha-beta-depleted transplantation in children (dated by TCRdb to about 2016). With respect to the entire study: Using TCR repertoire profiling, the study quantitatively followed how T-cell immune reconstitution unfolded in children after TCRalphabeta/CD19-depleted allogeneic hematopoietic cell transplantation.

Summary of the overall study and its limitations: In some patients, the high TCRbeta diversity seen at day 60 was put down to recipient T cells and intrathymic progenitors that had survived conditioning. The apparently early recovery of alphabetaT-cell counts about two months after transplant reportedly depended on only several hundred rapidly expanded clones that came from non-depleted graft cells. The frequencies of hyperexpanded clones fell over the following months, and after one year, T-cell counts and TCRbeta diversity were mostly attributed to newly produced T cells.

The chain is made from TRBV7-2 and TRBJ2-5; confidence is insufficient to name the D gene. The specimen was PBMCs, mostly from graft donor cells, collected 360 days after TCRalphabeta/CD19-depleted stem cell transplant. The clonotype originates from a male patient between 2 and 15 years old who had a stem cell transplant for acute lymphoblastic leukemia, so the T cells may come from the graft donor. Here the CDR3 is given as CASSLMPRPHDATQYF. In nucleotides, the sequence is TGTGCCAGCAGCTTAATGCCCCGGCCGCATGATGCGACCCAGTACTTC.